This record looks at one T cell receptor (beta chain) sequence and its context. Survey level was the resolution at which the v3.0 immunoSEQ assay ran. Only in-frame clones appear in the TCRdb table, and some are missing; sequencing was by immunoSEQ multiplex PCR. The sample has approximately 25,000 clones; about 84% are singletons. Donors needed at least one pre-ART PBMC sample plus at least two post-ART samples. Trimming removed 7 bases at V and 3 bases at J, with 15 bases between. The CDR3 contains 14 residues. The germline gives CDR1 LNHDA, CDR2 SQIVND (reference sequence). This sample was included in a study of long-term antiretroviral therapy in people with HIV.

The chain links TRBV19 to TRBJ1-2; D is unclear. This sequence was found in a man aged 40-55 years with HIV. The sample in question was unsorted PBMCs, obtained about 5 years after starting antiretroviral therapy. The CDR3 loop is CASTELPYDYGYTF. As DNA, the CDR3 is TGTGCCAGTACTGAACTACCCTACGACTATGGCTACACCTTC.